This T cell receptor beta chain was captured by sequencing in a study of monozygotic twins with inflammatory bowel disease. Every TCR library consumed roughly 3,500 ng of total RNA. UMIs containing a 6-nucleotide sample barcode were added via template switching. Using the 5' RACE reads, TCRdb records one entry per CDR3 protein without DNA. The sample has fewer than 450,000 distinct CDR3 sequences. The V gene's germline CDR1 is LNHNV and CDR2 YYDKDF (reference sequence). This CDR3 contains 14 residues. The gene calls are TRBV15 and TRBJ2-2; TCRdb's assignment of TRBD1 cannot be checked, as there is no DNA. The sample consisted of blood. The clonotype comes from a human donor with ulcerative colitis or Crohn's disease, or a healthy co-twin of an affected twin (not recorded which). The CDR3 sequence is CATSLDRDTGELFF.